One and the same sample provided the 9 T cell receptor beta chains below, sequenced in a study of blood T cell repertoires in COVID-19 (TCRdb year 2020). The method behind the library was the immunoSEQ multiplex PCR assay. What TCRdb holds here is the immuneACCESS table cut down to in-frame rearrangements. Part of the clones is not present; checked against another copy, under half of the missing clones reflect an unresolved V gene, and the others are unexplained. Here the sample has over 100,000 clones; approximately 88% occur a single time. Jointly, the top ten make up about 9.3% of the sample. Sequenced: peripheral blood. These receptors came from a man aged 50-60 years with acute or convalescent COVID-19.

The CDR3 spells CASSVEGNSGNTIYF. CDR3 coding DNA: TGTGCCAGCAGCGTAGAGGGGAACTCTGGAAACACCATATATTTT. This rearrangement joins TRBV9 to TRBJ1-3, with a possible D match to TRBD1 (5 bases). CDR1 and CDR2 from the germline V gene are SGDLS and YYNGEE. V was pared by 0 bases and J by 0 bases, with 7 bases between. This CDR3 contains 15 residues.

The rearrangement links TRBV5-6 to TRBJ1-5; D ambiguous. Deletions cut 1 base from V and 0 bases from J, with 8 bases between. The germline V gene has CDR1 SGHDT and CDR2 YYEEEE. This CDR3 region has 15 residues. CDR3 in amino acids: CASSLMSYSNQPQHF. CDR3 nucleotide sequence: TGTGCCAGCAGCTTGATGTCCTATAGCAATCAGCCCCAGCATTTT.

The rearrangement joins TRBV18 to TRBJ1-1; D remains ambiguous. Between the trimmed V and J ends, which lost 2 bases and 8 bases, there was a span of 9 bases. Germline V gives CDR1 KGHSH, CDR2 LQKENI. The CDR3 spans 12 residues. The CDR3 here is CASSPDRGEAFF. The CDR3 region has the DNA TGTGCCAGCTCACCAGATCGGGGAGAAGCTTTCTTT.

The CDR3: CAISTEYSNQPQHF. In DNA, the CDR3 is TGTGCCATCTCGACAGAGTATAGCAATCAGCCCCAGCATTTT. The V call is TRBV10-3, the J call TRBJ1-5; TRBD1 is a possible D gene (5 bases). The ends were cut back, 8 bases at V and 0 bases at J, with 11 bases in the middle. Germline values: CDR1 ENHRY, CDR2 SYGVKD. The CDR3 runs 14 residues.

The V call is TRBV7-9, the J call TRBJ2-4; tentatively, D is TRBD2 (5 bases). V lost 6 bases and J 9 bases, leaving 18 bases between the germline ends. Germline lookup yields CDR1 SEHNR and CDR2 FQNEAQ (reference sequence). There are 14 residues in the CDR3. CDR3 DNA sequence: TGTGCCAGCAGGAAGGAGGTGACGGACGGCATTCAGTACTTC. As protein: CASRKEVTDGIQYF.

The DNA for the CDR3 is TGTGCCAGCAGTTTAATCGGGTTCTCTGGGGCCAACGTCCTGACTTTC. The encoded protein is CASSLIGFSGANVLTF. The chain couples TRBV28 to TRBJ2-6; D remains ambiguous. The germline gives CDR1 MDHEN, CDR2 SYDVKM. CDR3 size: 16 residues. V lost 2 bases and J lost 0, with 8 bases in between.

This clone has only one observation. The CDR3 DNA sequence: TGTGCCACCAGCCCCCGGGACAGGGGGGGTGAAAAACTGTTTTTT. Encoded protein: CATSPRDRGGEKLFF. This chain connects TRBV15 to TRBJ1-4; 11 bases are a match to TRBD1. The length of the CDR3 is 15 residues. V was pared by 5 bases and J by 7 bases, with 6 bases of the junction left unmatched. CDR1 and CDR2 from the germline V gene are LNHNV and YYDKDF (reference sequence).

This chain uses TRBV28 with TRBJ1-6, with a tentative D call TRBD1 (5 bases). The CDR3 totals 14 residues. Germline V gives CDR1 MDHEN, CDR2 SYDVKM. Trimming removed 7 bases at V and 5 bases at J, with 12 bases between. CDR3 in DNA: TGTGCCAGCAAAGGGGCGGGGAATAATTCACCCCTCCACTTT. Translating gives CASKGAGNNSPLHF.

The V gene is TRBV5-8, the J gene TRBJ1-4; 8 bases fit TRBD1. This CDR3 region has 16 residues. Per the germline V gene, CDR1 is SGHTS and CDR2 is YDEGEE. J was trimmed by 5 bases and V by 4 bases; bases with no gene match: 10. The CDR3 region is CASSSTGQGRNEKLFF. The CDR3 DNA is TGTGCCAGCAGCAGCACCGGACAGGGACGAAATGAAAAACTGTTTTTT.